The clone carrying this T cell receptor (beta chain) was seen only once. The target antigen is unknown. This specimen belongs to a study of cytomegalovirus exposure and HLA in healthy donors. General observations from the study: Earlier results showed most TCR beta V segments being productive about 87% or about 30% of the time. In a later analysis, CMV-associated beta chains were mostly HLA-associated, it appeared.

The primer mix had 60 Vbeta and 13 Jbeta primers. Data came from immunoSEQ multiplex PCR; TCRdb stores just in-frame clones and leaves some out. This sample has roughly 150,000 clones, with 70% to 90% found just once. Healthy bone marrow donors made up the cohort. The source material was PBMCs. The receptor was derived from a man in his thirties or forties in good health and CMV-seropositive.

In DNA, the CDR3 is TGTGCCAGCAGTCATGAAACTAGCGGAGAGACCCAGTACTTC. This gives the protein CASSHETSGETQYF. The V gene is TRBV2, the J gene TRBJ2-5; the match to TRBD2 covers 8 bases. This CDR3 is 14 amino acids long. V gave up 5 bases and J gave up 4 bases; unmatched junction bases: 6. Germline-derived CDR1 and CDR2 are SNHLY and FYNNEI.